The clone carrying this T cell receptor beta chain is medium-sized by share. Its antigen is undetermined. This sample is part of a study of metastatic and nonmetastatic thyroid tumors. Overall study: The study looked at repertoires side by side in blood and in tumor or nodule tissue from malignant and benign thyroid patients. The study's findings and limits: Malignant thyroid tumors reportedly exceeded benign nodules significantly in TCR beta diversity, with the difference appearing in blood and tumor.

Prior to thyroid surgery, none of the patients had received any treatment. Per the authors' pipeline: For papillary thyroid cancer, a distant-metastasis classifier was constructed from CDR3 differences observed across clinicopathological groups. Through MiXCR, TCRdb re-clonotyped the PCR reads. TCRdb, not the authors, supplied the V and J calls. This sample has about 21,000 clones; roughly 33% occur once, and the top ten carry roughly 20%. Germline CDR1 is DFQATT and CDR2 is SNEGSKA (reference sequence). The CDR3 has 11 amino acids. Deletions cut 3 bases from V and 7 bases from J, with 6 bases between.

The sequenced sample consisted of adjacent normal tissue. This receptor was taken from a female donor with papillary thyroid cancer or a benign thyroid nodule (not recorded which). Some clones in this sample may be carry-over from other donors' samples. The V call is TRBV20-1, the J call TRBJ2-2; TRBD2 might be the D (5 bases). This chain's CDR3 is CSASRGGELFF. The DNA of the CDR3 is TGCAGTGCTAGCCGGGGCGGGGAGCTGTTTTTT.